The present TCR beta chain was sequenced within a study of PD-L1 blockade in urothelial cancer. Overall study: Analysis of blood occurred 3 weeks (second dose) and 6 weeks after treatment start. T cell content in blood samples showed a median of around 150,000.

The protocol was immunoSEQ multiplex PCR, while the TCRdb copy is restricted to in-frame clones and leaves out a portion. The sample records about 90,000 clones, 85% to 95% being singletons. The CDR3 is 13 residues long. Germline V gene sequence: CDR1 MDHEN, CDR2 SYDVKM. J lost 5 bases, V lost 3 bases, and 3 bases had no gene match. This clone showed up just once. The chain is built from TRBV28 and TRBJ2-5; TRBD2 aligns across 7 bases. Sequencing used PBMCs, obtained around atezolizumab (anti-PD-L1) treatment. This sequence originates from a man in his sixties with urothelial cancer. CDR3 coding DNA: TGTGCCAGCAGTTTGGGGGGAGGGGAGACCCAGTACTTC. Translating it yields CASSLGGGETQYF.